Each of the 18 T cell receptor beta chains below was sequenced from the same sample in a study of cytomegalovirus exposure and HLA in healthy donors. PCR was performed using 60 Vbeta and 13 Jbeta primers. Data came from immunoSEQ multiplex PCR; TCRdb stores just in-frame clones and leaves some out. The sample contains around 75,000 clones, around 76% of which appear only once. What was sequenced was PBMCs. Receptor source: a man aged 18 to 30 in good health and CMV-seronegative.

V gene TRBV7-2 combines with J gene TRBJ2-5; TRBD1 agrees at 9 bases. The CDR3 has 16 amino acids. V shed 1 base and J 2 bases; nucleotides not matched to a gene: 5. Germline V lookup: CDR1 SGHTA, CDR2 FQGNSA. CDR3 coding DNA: TGTGCCAGCAGCTTAGTGCAGGGACAGGGACAAGAGACCCAGTACTTC. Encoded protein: CASSLVQGQGQETQYF.

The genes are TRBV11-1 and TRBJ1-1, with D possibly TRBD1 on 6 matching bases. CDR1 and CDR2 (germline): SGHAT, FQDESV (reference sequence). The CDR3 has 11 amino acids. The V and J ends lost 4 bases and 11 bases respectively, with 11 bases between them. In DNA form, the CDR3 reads TGTGCCAGCAGCTCCTGGGGGCATGCTTTCTTT. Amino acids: CASSSWGHAFF.

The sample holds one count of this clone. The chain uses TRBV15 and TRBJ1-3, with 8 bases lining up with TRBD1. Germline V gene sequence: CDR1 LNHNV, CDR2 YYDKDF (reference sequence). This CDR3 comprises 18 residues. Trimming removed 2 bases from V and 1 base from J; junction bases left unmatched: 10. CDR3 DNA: TGTGCCACCAGCAGATTGACAGGGGACAGGAGGTCTGGAAACACCATATATTTT. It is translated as CATSRLTGDRRSGNTIYF.

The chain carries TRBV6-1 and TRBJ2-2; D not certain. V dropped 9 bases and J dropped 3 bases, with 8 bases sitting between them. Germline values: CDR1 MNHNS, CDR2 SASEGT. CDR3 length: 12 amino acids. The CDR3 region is CASHRDTGELFF. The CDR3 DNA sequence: TGTGCCAGTCATAGAGACACCGGGGAGCTGTTTTTT.

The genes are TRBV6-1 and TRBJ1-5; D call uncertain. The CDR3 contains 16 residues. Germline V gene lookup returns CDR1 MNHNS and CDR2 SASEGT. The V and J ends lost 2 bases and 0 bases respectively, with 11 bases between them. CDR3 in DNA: TGTGCCAGCAGTGAATATTGGTCTAATAGCAATCAGCCCCAGCATTTT. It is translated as CASSEYWSNSNQPQHF.

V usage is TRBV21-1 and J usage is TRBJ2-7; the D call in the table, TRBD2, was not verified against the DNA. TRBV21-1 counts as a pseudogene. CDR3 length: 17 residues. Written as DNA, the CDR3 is TGTGCCAGCAGCAAAAATGTCTCCTCGGGGGGGTCCTACGAGCAGTACGTC. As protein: CASSKNVSSGGSYEQYV.

The CDR3 loop is CASSLAGRDYEQYV. CDR3 coding DNA: TGTGCCAGCAGCTTAGCGGGGAGGGACTACGAGCAGTACGTC. This chain joins TRBV7-2 and TRBJ2-7; 7 bases are a match to TRBD2. Trimming removed 0 bases from V and 3 bases from J; junction bases left unmatched: 2. Germline lookup yields CDR1 SGHTA and CDR2 FQGNSA. This CDR3 has 14 residues.

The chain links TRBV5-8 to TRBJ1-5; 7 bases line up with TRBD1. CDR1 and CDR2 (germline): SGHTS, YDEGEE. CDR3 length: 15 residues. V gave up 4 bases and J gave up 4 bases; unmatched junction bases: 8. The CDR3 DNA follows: TGTGCCAGCAGCCCAGACAGGGTAGGAAATCAGCCCCAGCATTTT. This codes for CASSPDRVGNQPQHF.

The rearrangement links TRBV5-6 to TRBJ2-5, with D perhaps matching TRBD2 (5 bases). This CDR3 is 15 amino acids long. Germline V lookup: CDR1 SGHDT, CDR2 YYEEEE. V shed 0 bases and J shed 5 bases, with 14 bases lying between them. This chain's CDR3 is CASSLASSTRETQYF. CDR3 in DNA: TGTGCCAGCAGCTTGGCCAGCTCCACTAGGGAGACCCAGTACTTC.

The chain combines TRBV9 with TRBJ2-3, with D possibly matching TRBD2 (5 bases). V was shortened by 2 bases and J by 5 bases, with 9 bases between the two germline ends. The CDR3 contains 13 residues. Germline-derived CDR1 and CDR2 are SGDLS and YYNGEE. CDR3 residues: CASSVRAGDTQYF. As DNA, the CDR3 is TGTGCCAGCAGCGTCCGGGCGGGAGATACGCAGTATTTT.

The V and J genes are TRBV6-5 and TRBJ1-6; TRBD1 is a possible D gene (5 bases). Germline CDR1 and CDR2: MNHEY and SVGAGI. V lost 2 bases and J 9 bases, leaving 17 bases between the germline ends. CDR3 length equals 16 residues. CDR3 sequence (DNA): TGTGCCAGCAGTTACACAGTCAATCGGGGGAGTTCACCCCTCCACTTT. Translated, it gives CASSYTVNRGSSPLHF.

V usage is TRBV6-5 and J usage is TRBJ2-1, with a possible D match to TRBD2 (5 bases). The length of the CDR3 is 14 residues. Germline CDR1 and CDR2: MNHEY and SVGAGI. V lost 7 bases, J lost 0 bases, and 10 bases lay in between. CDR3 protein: CASTAGSSYNEQFF. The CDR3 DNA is TGTGCCAGCACAGCTGGGAGCTCCTACAATGAGCAGTTCTTC.

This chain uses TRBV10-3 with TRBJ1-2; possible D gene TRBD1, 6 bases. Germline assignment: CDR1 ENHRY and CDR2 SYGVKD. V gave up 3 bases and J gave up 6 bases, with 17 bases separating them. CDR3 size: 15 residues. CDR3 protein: CAISDYRDTRDGYTF. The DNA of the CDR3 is TGTGCCATCAGTGACTACCGGGACACCAGAGATGGCTACACCTTC.

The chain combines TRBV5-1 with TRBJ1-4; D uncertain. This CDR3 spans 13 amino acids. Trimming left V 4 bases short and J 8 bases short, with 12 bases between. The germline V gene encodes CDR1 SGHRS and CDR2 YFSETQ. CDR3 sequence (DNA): TGCGCCAGCAGCGAAACGACTGGAGAAAAACTGTTTTTT. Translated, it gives CASSETTGEKLFF.

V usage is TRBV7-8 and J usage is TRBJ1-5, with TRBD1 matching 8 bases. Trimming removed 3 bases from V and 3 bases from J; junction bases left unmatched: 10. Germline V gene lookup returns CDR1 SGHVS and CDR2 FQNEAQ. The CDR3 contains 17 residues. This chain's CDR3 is CASSFFRAGGVNQPQHF. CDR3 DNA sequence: TGTGCCAGCAGCTTCTTCCGTGCAGGGGGCGTCAATCAGCCCCAGCATTTT. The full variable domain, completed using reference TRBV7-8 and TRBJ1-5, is GAGVSQSPRYKVAKRGQDVALRCDPISGHVSLFWYQQALGQGPEFLTYFQNEAQLDKSGLPSDRFFAERPEGSVSTLKIQRTQQEDSAVYLCASSFFRAGGVNQPQHFGDGTRLSIL.

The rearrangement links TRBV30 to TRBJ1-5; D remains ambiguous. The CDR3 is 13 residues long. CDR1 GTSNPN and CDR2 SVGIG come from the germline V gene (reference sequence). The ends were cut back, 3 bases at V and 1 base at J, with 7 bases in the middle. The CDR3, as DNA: TGTGCCTGGAGCCGCGGGAGCAATCAGCCCCAGCATTTT. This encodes CAWSRGSNQPQHF. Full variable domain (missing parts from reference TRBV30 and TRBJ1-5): SQTIHQWPATLVQPVGSPLSLECTVEGTSNPNLYWYRQAAGRGLQLLFYSVGIGQISSEVPQNLSASRPQDRQFILSSKKLLLSDSGFYLCAWSRGSNQPQHFGDGTRLSIL.

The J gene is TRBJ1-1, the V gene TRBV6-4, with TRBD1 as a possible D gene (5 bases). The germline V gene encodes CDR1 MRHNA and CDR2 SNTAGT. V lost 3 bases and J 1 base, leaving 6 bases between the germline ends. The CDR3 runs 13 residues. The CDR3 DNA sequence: TGTGCCAGCAGTGAAGGGGAGAACACTGAAGCTTTCTTT. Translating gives CASSEGENTEAFF.

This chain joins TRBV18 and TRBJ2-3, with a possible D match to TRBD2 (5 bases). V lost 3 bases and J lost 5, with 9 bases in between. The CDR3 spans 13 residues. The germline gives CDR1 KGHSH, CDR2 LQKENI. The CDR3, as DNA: TGTGCCAGCTCACCGGACTCGGAAGATACGCAGTATTTT. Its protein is CASSPDSEDTQYF. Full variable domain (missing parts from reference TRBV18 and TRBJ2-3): NAGVMQNPRHLVRRRGQEARLRCSPMKGHSHVYWYRQLPEEGLKFMVYLQKENIIDESGMPKERFSAEFPKEGPSILRIQQVVRGDSAAYFCASSPDSEDTQYFGPGTRLTVL.